This record looks at one T cell receptor beta chain sequence and its context. This entry belongs to a study of blood T cell repertoires in COVID-19. Those enrolled, adults aged roughly 18 to 89 years, came from some 25 US areas. V was pared by 5 bases and J by 8 bases, with 15 bases of the junction left unmatched. The V gene's germline CDR1 is SGHAT and CDR2 FQNNGV. The CDR3 has 15 amino acids. The data were produced by immunoSEQ multiplex PCR, yet TCRdb's version contains in-frame clones alone and is incomplete. Of a few hundred thousand clones detected, about nine tenths appear once; the ten largest clones hold over 0.95%.

Material: PBMCs or T cells enriched from blood (not recorded which). This chain connects TRBV11-2 to TRBJ2-7, with 7 nucleotides matching TRBD2. The source of this sequence is a man aged 30-40 years who had recovered from COVID-19. The CDR3 spells CASSPGLSINGKQYF. The CDR3 DNA reads TGTGCCAGCAGCCCGGGACTATCGATAAATGGAAAGCAGTACTTC.